This T cell receptor beta chain originates from a study of blood T cell repertoires in COVID-19. Study-level background: Samples taken during acute and convalescent COVID-19 were collected in the United States, Italy and Spain.

How the authors handled the data: Reference gene primer amplification in the assay estimated nucleated cell counts. Repertoires were generated with immunoSEQ multiplex PCR, while TCRdb's copy carries only in-frame clones and drops some. That table supplies the V and J calls and clone size; D and trimming were determined from the DNA. The sample has tens of thousands of clones, about 70% seen once. This sequence originates from a man aged 80 or over with acute or convalescent COVID-19. Sequencing was performed on peripheral blood.

The CDR3 reads CASSPPGGGQPQHF. The CDR3 nucleotides read TGTGCCAGCAGTCCCCCGGGGGGCGGTCAGCCCCAGCATTTT. The rearrangement joins TRBV6-5 to TRBJ1-5, with a tentative D call TRBD1 (6 bases). V was trimmed by 5 bases and J by 6 bases, leaving 14 bases between them. Germline values: CDR1 MNHEY, CDR2 SVGAGI. CDR3 length: 14 residues.